This paragraph covers one TCR beta chain sequence. Antigen: not known. Germline-derived CDR1 and CDR2 are MDHEN and SYDVKM. CDR3 length equals 13 residues. Trimming removed 11 bases from V and 4 bases from J, with 14 bases in between. The assay was immunoSEQ multiplex PCR, and TCRdb's table has in-frame clones only and misses some. The data show just under 10,000 clones, over 70% seen once. Time point specified: cycle 4 day 1 (C4D1), after less than seven weeks of nivolumab. Every patient experienced relapse after autologous stem cell transplantation, and brentuximab vedotin exposure varied. CD8+ T cell isolation from thawed PBMCs was performed by magnetic negative selection. The data are from a study of PD-1 blockade in classical Hodgkin lymphoma. Looking at the study overall: Nivolumab dosed at 3 mg/kg went to patients intravenously every 2 weeks. Findings of the study overall: Complete responders' diversity at baseline resembled that of newly diagnosed patients. The causes of the repertoire differences, possibly disease activity or prior therapy, remain undefined.

The chain has TRBV28 and TRBJ2-2; D is perhaps TRBD2 (6 bases). Specimen: CD8+ T cells from blood, collected before the fourth cycle of nivolumab. The origin of this receptor is a human donor with classical Hodgkin lymphoma. CDR3 DNA sequence: TGTGCCTTTCAGGAGGGCCCCACCGGGGAGCTGTTTTTT. It yields the protein CAFQEGPTGELFF.